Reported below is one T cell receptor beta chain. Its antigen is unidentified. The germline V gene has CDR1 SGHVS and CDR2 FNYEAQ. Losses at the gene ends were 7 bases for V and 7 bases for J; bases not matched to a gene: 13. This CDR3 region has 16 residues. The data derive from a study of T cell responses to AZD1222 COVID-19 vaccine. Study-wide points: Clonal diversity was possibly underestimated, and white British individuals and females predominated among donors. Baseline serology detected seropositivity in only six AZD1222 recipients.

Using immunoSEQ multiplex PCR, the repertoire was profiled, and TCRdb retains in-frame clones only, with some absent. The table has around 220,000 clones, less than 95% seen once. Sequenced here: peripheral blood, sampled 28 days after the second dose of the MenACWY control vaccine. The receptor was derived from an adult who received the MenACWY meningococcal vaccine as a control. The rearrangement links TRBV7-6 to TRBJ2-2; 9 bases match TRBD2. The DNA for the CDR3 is TGTGCCAGCAAAATCATCCGCGGGGGGGCGATCGGGGAGCTGTTTTTT. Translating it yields CASKIIRGGAIGELFF.